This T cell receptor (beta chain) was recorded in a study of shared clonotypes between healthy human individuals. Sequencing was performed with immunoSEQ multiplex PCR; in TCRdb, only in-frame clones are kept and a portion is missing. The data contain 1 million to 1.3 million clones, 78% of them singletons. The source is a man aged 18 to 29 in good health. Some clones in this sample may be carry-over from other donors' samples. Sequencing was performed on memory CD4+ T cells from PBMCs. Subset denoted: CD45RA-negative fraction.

The CDR3 reads CASSQELAGGIGELFF. The CDR3 bases are TGCGCCAGCAGCCAAGAACTAGCGGGAGGGATCGGGGAGCTGTTTTTT. The gene calls are TRBV5-1 and TRBJ2-2; TRBD2 agrees at 13 bases. Trimming removed 4 bases from V and 7 bases from J; junction bases left unmatched: 7. The CDR3 consists of 16 residues. Germline-derived CDR1 and CDR2 are SGHRS and YFSETQ.